The text below deals with one T cell receptor beta chain. Its antigen is unidentified. The data were taken from a study of CD8+ T cells in alopecia areata. Study in general: Affected scalp percentage set treated patients' severity scores.

Study-wide findings and caveats: It was lesional scalp, especially alopecia totalis/universalis, that showed higher clonality than normal scalp.

Treatment: oral pan-JAK inhibitor, 5-10 mg twice daily. Deletions cut 4 bases from V and 2 bases from J, with 11 bases between. CDR1 is SGHRS, CDR2 YFSETQ, per germline. This CDR3 contains 14 residues. Extracted RNA was reverse transcribed, and the resulting cDNA served as sequencing template. Libraries were prepared by immunoSEQ multiplex PCR; TCRdb keeps only in-frame clonotypes and omits some of them. The sample yields 200,000 or so clones, under 40% seen once. The V and J genes are TRBV5-1 and TRBJ2-3; D may be TRBD1 (5 bases). The sequencing used CD4+ T cells sorted from blood, collected at approximately week 30, from a patient treated with tofacitinib. This clonotype was sampled from a human donor with alopecia areata. The CDR3 DNA reads TGCGCCAGCAGCAAGACAGAAACCACAGATACGCAGTATTTT. Residues: CASSKTETTDTQYF.